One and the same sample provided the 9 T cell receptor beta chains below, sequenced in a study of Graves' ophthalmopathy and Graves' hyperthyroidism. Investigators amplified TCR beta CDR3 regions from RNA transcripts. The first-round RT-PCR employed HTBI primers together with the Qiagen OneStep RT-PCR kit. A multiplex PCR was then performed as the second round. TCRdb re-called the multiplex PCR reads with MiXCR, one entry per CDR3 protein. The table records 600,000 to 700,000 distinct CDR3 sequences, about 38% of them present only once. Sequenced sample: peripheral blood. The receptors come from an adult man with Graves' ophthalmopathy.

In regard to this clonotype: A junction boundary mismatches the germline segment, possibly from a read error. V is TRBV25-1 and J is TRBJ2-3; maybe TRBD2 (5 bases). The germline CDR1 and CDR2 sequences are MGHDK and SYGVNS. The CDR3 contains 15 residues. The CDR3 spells CATSGPGGSGDTQYF. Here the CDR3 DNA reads TGTGCCACCAGTGGGCCGGGCGGGTCGGGAGATACGCAGTATTTT.

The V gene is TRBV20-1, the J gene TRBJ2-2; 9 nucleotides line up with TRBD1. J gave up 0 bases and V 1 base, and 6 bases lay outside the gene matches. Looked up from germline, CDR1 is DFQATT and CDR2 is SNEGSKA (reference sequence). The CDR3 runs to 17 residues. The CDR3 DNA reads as TGCAGTGCTAGAGGAGGGACAGGGTTCCCGAACACCGGGGAGCTGTTTTTT. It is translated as CSARGGTGFPNTGELFF.

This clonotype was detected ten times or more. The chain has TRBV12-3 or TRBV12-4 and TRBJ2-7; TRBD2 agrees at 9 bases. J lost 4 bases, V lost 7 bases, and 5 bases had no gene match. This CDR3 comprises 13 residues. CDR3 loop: CASNSGGGYEQYF. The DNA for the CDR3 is TGTGCCAGCAATAGCGGGGGTGGTTACGAGCAGTACTTC.

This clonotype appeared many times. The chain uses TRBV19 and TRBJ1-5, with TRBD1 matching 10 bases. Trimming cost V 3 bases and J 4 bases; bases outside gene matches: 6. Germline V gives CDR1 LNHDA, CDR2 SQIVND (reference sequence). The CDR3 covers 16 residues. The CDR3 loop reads CASSIPGQGLNQPQHF. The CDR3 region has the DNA TGTGCCAGTAGTATTCCGGGACAGGGGTTAAATCAGCCCCAGCATTTT. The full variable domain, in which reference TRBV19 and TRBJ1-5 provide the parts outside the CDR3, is DGGITQSPKYLFRKEGQNVTLSCEQNLNHDAMYWYRQDPGQGLRLIYYSQIVNDFQKGDIAEGYSVSREKKESFPLTVTSAQKNPTAFYLCASSIPGQGLNQPQHFGDGTRLSIL.

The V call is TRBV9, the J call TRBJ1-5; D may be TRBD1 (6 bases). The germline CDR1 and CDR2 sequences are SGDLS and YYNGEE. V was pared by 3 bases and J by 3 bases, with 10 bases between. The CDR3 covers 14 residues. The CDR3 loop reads CASSDWTDNQPQHF. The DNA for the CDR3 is TGTGCCAGCAGCGATTGGACAGACAATCAGCCCCAGCATTTT.

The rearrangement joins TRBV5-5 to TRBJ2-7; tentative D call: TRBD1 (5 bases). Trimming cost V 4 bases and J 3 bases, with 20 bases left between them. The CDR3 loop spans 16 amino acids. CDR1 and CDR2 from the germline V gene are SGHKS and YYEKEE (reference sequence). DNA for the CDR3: TGTGCCAGCAGCCCAGGCCTTTTAGGCGGACACTACGAGCAGTACTTC. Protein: CASSPGLLGGHYEQYF.

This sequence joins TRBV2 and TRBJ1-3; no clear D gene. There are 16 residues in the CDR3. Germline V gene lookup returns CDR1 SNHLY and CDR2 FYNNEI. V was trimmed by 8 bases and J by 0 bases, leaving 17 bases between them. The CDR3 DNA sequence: TGTGCCAGCTATAGCGGGAGAGGCTACTCTGGAAACACCATATATTTT. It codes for CASYSGRGYSGNTIYF.

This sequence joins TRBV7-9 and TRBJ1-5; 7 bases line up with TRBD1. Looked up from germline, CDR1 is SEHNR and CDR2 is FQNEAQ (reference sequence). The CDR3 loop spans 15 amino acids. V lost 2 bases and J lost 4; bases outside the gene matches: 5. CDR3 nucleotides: TGTGCCAGCAGCTTAACAGGGACAGTTAATCAGCCCCAGCATTTT. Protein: CASSLTGTVNQPQHF.

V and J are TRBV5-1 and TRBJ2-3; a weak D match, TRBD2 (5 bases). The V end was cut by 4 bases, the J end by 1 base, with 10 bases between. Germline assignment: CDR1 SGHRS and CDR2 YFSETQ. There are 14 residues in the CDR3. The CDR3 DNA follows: TGCGCCAGCAGCCAGCGGTCGGGCACAGATACGCAGTATTTT. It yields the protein CASSQRSGTDTQYF.